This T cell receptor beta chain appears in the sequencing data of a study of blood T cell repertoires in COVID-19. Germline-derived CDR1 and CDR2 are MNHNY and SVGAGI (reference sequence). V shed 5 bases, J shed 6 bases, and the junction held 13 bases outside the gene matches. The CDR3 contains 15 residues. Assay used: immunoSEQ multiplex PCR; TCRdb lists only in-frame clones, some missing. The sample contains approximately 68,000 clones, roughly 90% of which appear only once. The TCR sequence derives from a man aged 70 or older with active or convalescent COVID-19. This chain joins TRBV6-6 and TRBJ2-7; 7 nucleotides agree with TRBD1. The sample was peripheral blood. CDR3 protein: CASSHTRGQFGEQYF. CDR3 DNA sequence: TGTGCCAGCAGTCATACGAGGGGACAGTTCGGCGAGCAGTACTTC.